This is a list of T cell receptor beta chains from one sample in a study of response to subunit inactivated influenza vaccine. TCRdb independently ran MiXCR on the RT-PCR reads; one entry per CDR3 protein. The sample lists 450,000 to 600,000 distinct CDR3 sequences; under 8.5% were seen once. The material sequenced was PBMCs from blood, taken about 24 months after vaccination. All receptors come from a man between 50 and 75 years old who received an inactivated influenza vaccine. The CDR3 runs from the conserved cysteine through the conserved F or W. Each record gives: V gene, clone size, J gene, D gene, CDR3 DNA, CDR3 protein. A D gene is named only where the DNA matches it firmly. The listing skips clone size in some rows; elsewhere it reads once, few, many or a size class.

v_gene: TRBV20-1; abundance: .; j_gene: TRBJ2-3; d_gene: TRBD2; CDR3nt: TGCAGTGCTAGGGAAGGGACTAGCACGCGAGATACGCAGTATTTT; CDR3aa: CSAREGTSTRDTQYF
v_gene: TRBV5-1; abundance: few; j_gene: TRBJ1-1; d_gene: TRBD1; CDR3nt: TGCGCCAGCAGCCACGGACAGGCTGGGGGGGAAGCTTTCTTT; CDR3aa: CASSHGQAGGEAFF
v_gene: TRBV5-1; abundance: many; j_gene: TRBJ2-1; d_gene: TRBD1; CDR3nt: TGCGCCAGCAGCGCGGACGGACAGGGACCGTTCTTC; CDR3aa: CASSADGQGPFF
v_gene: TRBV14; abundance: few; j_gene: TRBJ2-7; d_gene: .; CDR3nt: TGTGCCAGCAGCCAAGCGACAGGGAGGTCCTACGAGCAGTACTTC; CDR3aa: CASSQATGRSYEQYF
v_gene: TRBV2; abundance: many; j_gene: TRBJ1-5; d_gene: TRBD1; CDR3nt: TGTGCCAGCAAGGGGGCTGGGGGCAATCAGCCCCAGCATTTT; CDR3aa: CASKGAGGNQPQHF
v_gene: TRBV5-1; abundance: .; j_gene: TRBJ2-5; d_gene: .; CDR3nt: TGCGCCAGCAGCCCCACCTTTGGGCGGGGTGGGGAGACCCAGTACTTC; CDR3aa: CASSPTFGRGGETQYF
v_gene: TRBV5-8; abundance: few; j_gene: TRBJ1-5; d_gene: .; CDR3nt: TGTGCCAGCAGCTTGGACCGCCAGGGTCGGCCCCAGCATTTT; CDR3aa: CASSLDRQGRPQHF
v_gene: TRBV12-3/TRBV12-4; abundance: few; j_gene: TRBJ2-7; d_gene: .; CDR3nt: TGTGCCAGCAGTAAAGGACAGCCGAGCCGGGACGAGCAGTACTTC; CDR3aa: CASSKGQPSRDEQYF
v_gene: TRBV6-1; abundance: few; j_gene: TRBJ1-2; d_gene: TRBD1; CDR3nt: TGTGCCAGCAGGCCTTCCGGGACAGGGCATGGCTACACCTTC; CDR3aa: CASRPSGTGHGYTF
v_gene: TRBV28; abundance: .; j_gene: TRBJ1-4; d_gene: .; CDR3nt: TGTGCCAGCAGTTTGTCGGGATATCTGGGGAAACTGTTTTTT; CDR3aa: CASSLSGYLGKLFF
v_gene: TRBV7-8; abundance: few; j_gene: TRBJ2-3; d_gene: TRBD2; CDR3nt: TGTGCCAGCAGCTCATTCCGGGGGGGCAGTGCAGATACGCAGTATTTT; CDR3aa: CASSSFRGGSADTQYF
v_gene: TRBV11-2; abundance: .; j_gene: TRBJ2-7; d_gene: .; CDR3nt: TGTGCCAGCAGCTCCGGACAGAGTTACTACGAGCAGTACTTC; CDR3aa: CASSSGQSYYEQYF
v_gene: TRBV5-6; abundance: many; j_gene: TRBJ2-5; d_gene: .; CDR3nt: TGTGCCAGCAGCTTGGTTACAGTTTACCAAGAGACCCAGTACTTC; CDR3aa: CASSLVTVYQETQYF
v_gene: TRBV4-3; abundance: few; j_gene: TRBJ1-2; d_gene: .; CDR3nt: TGCGCCAGCAGCCAAGAATCTTCGACTGCTTTCTATGGCTACACCTTC; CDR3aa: CASSQESSTAFYGYTF
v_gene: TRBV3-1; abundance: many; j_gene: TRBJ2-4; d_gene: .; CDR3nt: TGTGCCAGCAGCCAAGATGCCGGAAGAGGCATTCAGTACTTC; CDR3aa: CASSQDAGRGIQYF
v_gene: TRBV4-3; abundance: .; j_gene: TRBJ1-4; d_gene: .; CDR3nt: TGCGCCAGCAGCCACTACAGGGCGGGTGAAAAACTGTTTTTT; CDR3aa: CASSHYRAGEKLFF
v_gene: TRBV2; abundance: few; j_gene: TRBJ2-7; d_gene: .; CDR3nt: TGTGCCAGCGGGGGGCCCTACGAGCAGTACTTC; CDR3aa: CASGGPYEQYF
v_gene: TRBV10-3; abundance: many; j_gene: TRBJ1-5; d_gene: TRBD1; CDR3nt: TGTGCCATCAGGGACAGGGACGATCAGCCCCAGCATTTT; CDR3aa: CAIRDRDDQPQHF
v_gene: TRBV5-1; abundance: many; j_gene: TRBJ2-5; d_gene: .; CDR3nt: TGCGCCAGCAGACGACTAGAGGCAGAGACCCAGTACTTC; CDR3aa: CASRRLEAETQYF
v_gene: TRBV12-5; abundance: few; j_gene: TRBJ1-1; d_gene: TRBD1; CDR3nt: TGTGCTAGTGGGACAGGGGGGAACACTGAAGCTTTCTTT; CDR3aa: CASGTGGNTEAFF
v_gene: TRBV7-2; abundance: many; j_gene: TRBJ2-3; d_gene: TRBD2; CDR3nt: TGTGCCAGCAGCAAAGTAGCGGGGACAGATACGCAGTATTTT; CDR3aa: CASSKVAGTDTQYF
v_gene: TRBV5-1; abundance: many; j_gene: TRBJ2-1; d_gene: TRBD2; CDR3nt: TGCGCCAGCAGCTTGTGGAGCGGGAGCTCCTACAATGAGCAGTTCTTC; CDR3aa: CASSLWSGSSYNEQFF
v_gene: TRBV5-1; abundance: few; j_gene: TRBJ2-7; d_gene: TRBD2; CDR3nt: TGCGCCAGCAGCTTGGGAGCCGGGACTAGCGGCTACGAGCAGTACTTC; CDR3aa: CASSLGAGTSGYEQYF
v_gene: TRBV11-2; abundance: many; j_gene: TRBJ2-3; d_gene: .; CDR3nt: TGTGCCAGCAGCTTCAGTGGAGATACGCAGTATTTT; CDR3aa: CASSFSGDTQYF
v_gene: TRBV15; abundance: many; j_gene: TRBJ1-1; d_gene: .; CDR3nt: TGTGCCACCAGCAGTGAGAGGACAGTGAACACTGAAGCTTTCTTT; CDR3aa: CATSSERTVNTEAFF
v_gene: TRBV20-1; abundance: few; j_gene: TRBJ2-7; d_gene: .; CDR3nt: TGCAGTGCTGCCGGAATAGGGGGCTACGAGCAGTACTTC; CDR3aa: CSAAGIGGYEQYF
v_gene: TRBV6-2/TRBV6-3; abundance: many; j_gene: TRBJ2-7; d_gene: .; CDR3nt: TGTGCCAGCAGTTCCTCAGACATGTACGAGCAGTACTTC; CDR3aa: CASSSSDMYEQYF
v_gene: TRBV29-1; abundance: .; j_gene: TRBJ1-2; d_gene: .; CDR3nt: TGCAGCGTTTGCGAGGCAGGGACTCTAGATAACTATGGCTACACCTTC; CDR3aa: CSVCEAGTLDNYGYTF
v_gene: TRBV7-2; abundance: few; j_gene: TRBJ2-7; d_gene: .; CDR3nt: TGTGCCAGCAGCCCCACTAGCCGCTCCGAGCAGTACTTC; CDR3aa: CASSPTSRSEQYF
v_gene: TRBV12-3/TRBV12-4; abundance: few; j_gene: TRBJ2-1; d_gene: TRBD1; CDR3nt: TGTGCCAGCAGTCCCCACAGGGGTCGGAACAATGAGCAGTTCTTC; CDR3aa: CASSPHRGRNNEQFF
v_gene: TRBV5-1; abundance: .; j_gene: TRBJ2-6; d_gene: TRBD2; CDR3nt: TGCGCCACCTCGGCGGGGGGCTCTGGGGCCAACGTCCTGACTTTC; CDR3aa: CATSAGGSGANVLTF
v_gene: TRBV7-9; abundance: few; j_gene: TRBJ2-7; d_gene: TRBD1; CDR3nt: TGTGCCAGCAGCTCATACGACAGGGGGAACTACGAGCAGTACTTC; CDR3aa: CASSSYDRGNYEQYF